This paragraph covers one TCR beta chain sequence. J was trimmed by 2 bases and V by 5 bases; bases with no gene match: 7. Germline V lookup: CDR1 SGHTA, CDR2 FQGTGA. The CDR3 length is 17 residues. Using immunoSEQ multiplex PCR, the repertoire was profiled, and TCRdb retains in-frame clones only, with some absent. Of roughly 100,000 clones listed, approximately 84% are singletons. This sample stems from a study of blood T cell repertoires in COVID-19. This sequence joins TRBV7-3 and TRBJ2-3; 13 bases align to TRBD2. The TCR comes from a middle-aged man with active or convalescent COVID-19. Sequencing used peripheral blood. The CDR3 nucleotides are TGTGCCAGCAGCCCCGGGACTAGCGGGGTTATCACAGATACGCAGTATTTT. Its translation is CASSPGTSGVITDTQYF.